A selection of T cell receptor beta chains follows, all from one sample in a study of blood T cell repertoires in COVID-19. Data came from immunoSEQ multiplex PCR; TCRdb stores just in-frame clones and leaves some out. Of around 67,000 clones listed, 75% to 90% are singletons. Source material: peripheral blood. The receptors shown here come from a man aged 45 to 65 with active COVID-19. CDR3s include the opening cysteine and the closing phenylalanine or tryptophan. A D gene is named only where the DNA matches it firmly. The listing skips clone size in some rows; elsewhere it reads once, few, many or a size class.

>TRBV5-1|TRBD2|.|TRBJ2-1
CASSDGLAVIYNEQFF
TGCGCCAGCAGCGACGGACTAGCGGTGATTTACAATGAGCAGTTCTTC
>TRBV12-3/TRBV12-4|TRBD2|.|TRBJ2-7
CASSWGGEQYF
TGTGCCAGCAGTTGGGGGGGCGAGCAGTACTTC
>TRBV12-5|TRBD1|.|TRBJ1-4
CASGWRGTGDFIEKLFF
TGTGCTAGTGGCTGGAGGGGGACAGGAGATTTTATTGAAAAACTGTTTTTT
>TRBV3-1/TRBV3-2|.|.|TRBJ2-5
CASSPRSAGSGETQYF
TGTGCCAGCAGCCCCCGATCTGCGGGAAGCGGTGAGACCCAGTACTTC
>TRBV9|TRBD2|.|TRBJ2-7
CASSGEGTSGRPRSYEQYF
TGTGCCAGCAGCGGAGAGGGGACTAGCGGGAGGCCGCGCTCCTACGAGCAGTACTTC
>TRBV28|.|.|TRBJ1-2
CASTTGGSINYGYTF
TGTGCCAGCACCACGGGTGGAAGTATTAACTATGGCTACACCTTC
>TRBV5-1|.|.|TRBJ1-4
CASRSGDANEKLFF
TGCGCCAGCAGATCAGGCGACGCTAATGAAAAACTGTTTTTT
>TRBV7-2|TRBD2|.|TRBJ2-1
CASSLYTSGSEQFF
TGTGCCAGCAGCTTATACACTAGCGGGAGTGAGCAGTTCTTC
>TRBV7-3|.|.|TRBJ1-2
CASSPMAGSVEGGYTF
TGTGCCAGCAGCCCAATGGCAGGGTCGGTAGAAGGAGGCTACACCTTC
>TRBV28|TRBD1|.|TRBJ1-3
CASSGPRQGNGNTIYF
TGTGCCAGCAGCGGGCCCAGACAGGGCAATGGGAACACCATATATTTT
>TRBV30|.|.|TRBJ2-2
CAWSEAGRTGELFF
TGTGCCTGGAGTGAGGCAGGGCGGACCGGGGAGCTGTTTTTT
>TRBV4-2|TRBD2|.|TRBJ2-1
CASSQDGDYAANNEQFF
TGTGCCAGCAGCCAAGATGGGGACTATGCGGCCAACAATGAGCAGTTCTTC
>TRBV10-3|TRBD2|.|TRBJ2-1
CAISESRAGVEQFF
TGTGCCATCAGTGAGTCTCGAGCGGGAGTTGAGCAGTTCTTC
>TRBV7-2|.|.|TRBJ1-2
CASSLETPNYGYTF
TGTGCCAGCAGCCTTGAGACACCTAACTATGGCTACACCTTC
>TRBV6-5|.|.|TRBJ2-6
CASVLGANVLTF
TGTGCCAGCGTTCTTGGGGCCAACGTCCTGACTTTC
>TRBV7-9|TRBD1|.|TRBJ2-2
CASSYDRGNTGELFF
TGTGCCAGCAGCTACGACAGGGGAAACACCGGGGAGCTGTTTTTT
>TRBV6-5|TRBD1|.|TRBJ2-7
CASSYNPGQGRYEQYF
TGTGCCAGCAGTTACAACCCGGGACAGGGGCGCTACGAGCAGTACTTC
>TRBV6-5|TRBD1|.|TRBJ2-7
CASSPRQGPSYEQYF
TGTGCCAGCAGTCCGCGACAGGGACCCTCCTACGAGCAGTACTTC
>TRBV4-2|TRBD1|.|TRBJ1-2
CASSQLPGQDKFDGYTF
TGTGCCAGCAGCCAACTACCGGGACAGGATAAATTCGATGGCTACACCTTC
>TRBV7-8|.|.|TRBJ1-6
CASSLALPLMGNSPLHF
TGTGCCAGCAGCTTAGCCCTTCCCCTGATGGGCAATTCACCCCTCCACTTT
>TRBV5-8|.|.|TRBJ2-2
CASRLTRQNANTGELFF
TGTGCCAGCAGACTTACTAGGCAGAACGCGAACACCGGGGAGCTGTTTTTT
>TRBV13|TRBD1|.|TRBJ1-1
CASSTQQGTNTEAFF
TGTGCCAGCAGCACCCAACAGGGGACGAACACTGAAGCTTTCTTT
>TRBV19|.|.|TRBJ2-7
CASSIAVTGGEEQYF
TGTGCCAGTAGTATAGCCGTAACCGGGGGAGAAGAGCAGTACTTC
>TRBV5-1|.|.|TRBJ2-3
CASSLERFTDTQYF
TGCGCCAGCAGCTTGGAGCGGTTCACAGATACGCAGTATTTT
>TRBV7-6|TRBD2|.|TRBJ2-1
CASSPGLGMDLGNEQFF
TGTGCCAGCAGCCCGGGACTAGGAATGGACCTCGGGAATGAGCAGTTCTTC
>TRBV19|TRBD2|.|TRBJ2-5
CASSTQGGRETQYF
TGTGCCAGTAGTACCCAGGGAGGGAGAGAGACCCAGTACTTC
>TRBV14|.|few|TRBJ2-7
CASSQEGQWGLEQYF
TGTGCCAGCAGCCAAGAGGGACAGTGGGGACTCGAGCAGTACTTC
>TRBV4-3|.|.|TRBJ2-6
CASSHTPTGIGNVLTF
TGCGCCAGCAGCCACACCCCGACAGGTATTGGCAACGTCCTGACTTTC
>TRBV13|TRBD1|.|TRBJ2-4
CASREQGAAVKNIQYF
TGTGCCAGCAGGGAACAGGGGGCCGCGGTCAAAAACATTCAGTACTTC
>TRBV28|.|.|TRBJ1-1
CASSLGNTEAFF
TGTGCCAGCAGCCTAGGTAATACTGAAGCTTTCTTT
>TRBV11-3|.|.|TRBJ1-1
CASSLEAPTEAFF
TGTGCCAGCAGCTTAGAAGCCCCCACTGAAGCTTTCTTT
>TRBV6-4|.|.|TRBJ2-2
CASSQSAGELFF
TGTGCCAGCAGTCAAAGCGCCGGGGAGCTGTTTTTT
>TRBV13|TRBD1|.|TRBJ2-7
CASSRGDRVSYEQYF
TGTGCCAGCAGCCGTGGGGACAGGGTCTCCTACGAGCAGTACTTC
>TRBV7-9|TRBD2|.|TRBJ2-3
CASSQGLAGARDTQYF
TGTGCCAGCAGCCAGGGACTAGCGGGAGCCAGAGATACGCAGTATTTT
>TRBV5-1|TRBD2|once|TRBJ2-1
CASSLISSGGNEQFF
TGCGCCAGCAGCTTGATCTCTAGCGGGGGCAATGAGCAGTTCTTC
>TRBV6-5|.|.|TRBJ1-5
CASSSAPGLSNQPQHF
TGTGCCAGCAGTTCCGCCCCAGGGCTTAGCAATCAGCCCCAGCATTTT
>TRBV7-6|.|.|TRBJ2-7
CASSLADQTGYEQYF
TGTGCCAGCAGCTTAGCGGACCAAACAGGTTACGAGCAGTACTTC
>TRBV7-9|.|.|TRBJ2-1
CASSLGAEQFF
TGTGCCAGCAGCTTAGGGGCTGAGCAGTTCTTC
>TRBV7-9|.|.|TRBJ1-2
CASSPRLEGYTF
TGTGCCAGCAGCCCCCGCTTAGAGGGCTACACCTTC
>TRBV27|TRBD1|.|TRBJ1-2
CASSLMGQGAVYGYTF
TGTGCCAGCAGTTTAATGGGACAGGGGGCAGTGTATGGCTACACCTTC
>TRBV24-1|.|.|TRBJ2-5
CATSDLDTSQGRETQYF
TGTGCCACCAGTGATTTGGACACCTCACAGGGTCGGGAGACCCAGTACTTC
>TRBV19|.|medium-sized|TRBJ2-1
CASSIDLSGFNEQFF
TGTGCCAGTAGTATAGATCTATCAGGCTTTAATGAGCAGTTCTTC